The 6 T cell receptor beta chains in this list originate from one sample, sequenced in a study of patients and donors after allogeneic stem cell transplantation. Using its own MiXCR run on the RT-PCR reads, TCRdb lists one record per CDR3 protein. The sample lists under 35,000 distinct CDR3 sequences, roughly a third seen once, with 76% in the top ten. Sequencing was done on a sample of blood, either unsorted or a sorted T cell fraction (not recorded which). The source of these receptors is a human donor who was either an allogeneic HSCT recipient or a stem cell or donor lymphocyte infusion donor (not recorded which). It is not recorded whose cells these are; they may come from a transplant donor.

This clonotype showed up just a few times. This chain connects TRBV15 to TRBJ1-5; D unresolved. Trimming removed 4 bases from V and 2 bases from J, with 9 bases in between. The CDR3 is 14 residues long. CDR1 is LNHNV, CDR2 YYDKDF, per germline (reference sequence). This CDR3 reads CATSIGSGNQPQHF. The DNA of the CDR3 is TGTGCCACCAGCATCGGATCGGGCAATCAGCCCCAGCATTTT.

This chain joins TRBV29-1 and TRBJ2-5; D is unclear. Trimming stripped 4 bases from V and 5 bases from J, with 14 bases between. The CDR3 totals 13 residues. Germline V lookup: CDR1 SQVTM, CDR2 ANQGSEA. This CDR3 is CSVVPSLGETQYF. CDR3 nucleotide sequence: TGCAGCGTTGTACCCAGCCTGGGGGAGACCCAGTACTTC.

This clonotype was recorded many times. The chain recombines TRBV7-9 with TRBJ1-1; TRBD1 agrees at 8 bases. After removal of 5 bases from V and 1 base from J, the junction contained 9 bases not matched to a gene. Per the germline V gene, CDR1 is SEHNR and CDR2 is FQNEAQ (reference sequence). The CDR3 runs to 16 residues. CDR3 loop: CASSKAGQATNTEAFF. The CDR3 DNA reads TGTGCCAGCAGCAAAGCGGGACAGGCGACGAACACTGAAGCTTTCTTT.

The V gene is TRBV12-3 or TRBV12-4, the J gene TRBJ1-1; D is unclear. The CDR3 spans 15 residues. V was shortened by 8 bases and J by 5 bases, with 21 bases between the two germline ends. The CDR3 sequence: CASGPPRAGRTEAFF. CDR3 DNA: TGTGCCAGCGGTCCCCCGAGGGCGGGTCGGACTGAAGCTTTCTTT.

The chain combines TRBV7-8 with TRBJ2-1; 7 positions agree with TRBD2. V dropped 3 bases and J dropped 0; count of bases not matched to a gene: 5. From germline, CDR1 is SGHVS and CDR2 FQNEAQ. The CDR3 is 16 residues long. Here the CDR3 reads CASSFLADSSYNEQFF. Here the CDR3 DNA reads TGTGCCAGCAGCTTCCTAGCGGATAGCTCCTACAATGAGCAGTTCTTC.

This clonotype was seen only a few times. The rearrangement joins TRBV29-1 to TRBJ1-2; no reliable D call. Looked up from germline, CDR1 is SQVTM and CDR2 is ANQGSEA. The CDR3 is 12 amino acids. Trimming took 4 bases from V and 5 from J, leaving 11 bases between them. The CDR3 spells CSVAGRSYGYTF. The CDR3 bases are TGCAGCGTTGCCGGCAGGTCTTATGGCTACACCTTC.